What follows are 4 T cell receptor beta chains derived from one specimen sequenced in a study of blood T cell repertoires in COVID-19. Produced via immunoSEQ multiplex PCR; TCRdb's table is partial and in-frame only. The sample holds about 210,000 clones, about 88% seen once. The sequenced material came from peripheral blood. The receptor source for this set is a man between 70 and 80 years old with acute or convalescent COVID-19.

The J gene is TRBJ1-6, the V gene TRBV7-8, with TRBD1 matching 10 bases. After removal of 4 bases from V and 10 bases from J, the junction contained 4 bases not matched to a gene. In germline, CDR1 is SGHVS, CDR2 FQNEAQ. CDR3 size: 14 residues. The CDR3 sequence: CASSSRDRGSPLHF. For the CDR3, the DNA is TGTGCCAGCAGCTCCCGGGACAGGGGCTCACCCCTCCACTTT.

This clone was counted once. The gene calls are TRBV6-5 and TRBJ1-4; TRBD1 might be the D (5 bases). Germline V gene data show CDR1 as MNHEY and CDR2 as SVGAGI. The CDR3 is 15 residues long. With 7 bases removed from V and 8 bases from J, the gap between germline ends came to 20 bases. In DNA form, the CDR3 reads TGTGCCAGCACCATGACGGTTGGACAAGTCGAAAAACTGTTTTTT. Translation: CASTMTVGQVEKLFF.

This chain's CDR3 is CASSLQVGNQPQHF. CDR3 in DNA: TGTGCCAGCAGTTTGCAGGTAGGCAATCAGCCCCAGCATTTT. The J gene is TRBJ1-5, the V gene TRBV28; D is undetermined. The CDR3 spans 14 residues. Germline-derived CDR1 and CDR2 are MDHEN and SYDVKM. Trimming shortened V by 3 bases and J by 2 bases, and 8 bases separated the two germline ends.

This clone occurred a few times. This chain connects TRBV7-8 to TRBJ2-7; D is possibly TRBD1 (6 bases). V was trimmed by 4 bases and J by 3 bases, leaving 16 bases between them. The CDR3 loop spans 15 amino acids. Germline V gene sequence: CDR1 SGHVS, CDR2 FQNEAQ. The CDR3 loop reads CASSSSTGAVYEQYF. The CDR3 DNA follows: TGTGCCAGCAGCTCGTCGACAGGCGCGGTCTACGAGCAGTACTTC.